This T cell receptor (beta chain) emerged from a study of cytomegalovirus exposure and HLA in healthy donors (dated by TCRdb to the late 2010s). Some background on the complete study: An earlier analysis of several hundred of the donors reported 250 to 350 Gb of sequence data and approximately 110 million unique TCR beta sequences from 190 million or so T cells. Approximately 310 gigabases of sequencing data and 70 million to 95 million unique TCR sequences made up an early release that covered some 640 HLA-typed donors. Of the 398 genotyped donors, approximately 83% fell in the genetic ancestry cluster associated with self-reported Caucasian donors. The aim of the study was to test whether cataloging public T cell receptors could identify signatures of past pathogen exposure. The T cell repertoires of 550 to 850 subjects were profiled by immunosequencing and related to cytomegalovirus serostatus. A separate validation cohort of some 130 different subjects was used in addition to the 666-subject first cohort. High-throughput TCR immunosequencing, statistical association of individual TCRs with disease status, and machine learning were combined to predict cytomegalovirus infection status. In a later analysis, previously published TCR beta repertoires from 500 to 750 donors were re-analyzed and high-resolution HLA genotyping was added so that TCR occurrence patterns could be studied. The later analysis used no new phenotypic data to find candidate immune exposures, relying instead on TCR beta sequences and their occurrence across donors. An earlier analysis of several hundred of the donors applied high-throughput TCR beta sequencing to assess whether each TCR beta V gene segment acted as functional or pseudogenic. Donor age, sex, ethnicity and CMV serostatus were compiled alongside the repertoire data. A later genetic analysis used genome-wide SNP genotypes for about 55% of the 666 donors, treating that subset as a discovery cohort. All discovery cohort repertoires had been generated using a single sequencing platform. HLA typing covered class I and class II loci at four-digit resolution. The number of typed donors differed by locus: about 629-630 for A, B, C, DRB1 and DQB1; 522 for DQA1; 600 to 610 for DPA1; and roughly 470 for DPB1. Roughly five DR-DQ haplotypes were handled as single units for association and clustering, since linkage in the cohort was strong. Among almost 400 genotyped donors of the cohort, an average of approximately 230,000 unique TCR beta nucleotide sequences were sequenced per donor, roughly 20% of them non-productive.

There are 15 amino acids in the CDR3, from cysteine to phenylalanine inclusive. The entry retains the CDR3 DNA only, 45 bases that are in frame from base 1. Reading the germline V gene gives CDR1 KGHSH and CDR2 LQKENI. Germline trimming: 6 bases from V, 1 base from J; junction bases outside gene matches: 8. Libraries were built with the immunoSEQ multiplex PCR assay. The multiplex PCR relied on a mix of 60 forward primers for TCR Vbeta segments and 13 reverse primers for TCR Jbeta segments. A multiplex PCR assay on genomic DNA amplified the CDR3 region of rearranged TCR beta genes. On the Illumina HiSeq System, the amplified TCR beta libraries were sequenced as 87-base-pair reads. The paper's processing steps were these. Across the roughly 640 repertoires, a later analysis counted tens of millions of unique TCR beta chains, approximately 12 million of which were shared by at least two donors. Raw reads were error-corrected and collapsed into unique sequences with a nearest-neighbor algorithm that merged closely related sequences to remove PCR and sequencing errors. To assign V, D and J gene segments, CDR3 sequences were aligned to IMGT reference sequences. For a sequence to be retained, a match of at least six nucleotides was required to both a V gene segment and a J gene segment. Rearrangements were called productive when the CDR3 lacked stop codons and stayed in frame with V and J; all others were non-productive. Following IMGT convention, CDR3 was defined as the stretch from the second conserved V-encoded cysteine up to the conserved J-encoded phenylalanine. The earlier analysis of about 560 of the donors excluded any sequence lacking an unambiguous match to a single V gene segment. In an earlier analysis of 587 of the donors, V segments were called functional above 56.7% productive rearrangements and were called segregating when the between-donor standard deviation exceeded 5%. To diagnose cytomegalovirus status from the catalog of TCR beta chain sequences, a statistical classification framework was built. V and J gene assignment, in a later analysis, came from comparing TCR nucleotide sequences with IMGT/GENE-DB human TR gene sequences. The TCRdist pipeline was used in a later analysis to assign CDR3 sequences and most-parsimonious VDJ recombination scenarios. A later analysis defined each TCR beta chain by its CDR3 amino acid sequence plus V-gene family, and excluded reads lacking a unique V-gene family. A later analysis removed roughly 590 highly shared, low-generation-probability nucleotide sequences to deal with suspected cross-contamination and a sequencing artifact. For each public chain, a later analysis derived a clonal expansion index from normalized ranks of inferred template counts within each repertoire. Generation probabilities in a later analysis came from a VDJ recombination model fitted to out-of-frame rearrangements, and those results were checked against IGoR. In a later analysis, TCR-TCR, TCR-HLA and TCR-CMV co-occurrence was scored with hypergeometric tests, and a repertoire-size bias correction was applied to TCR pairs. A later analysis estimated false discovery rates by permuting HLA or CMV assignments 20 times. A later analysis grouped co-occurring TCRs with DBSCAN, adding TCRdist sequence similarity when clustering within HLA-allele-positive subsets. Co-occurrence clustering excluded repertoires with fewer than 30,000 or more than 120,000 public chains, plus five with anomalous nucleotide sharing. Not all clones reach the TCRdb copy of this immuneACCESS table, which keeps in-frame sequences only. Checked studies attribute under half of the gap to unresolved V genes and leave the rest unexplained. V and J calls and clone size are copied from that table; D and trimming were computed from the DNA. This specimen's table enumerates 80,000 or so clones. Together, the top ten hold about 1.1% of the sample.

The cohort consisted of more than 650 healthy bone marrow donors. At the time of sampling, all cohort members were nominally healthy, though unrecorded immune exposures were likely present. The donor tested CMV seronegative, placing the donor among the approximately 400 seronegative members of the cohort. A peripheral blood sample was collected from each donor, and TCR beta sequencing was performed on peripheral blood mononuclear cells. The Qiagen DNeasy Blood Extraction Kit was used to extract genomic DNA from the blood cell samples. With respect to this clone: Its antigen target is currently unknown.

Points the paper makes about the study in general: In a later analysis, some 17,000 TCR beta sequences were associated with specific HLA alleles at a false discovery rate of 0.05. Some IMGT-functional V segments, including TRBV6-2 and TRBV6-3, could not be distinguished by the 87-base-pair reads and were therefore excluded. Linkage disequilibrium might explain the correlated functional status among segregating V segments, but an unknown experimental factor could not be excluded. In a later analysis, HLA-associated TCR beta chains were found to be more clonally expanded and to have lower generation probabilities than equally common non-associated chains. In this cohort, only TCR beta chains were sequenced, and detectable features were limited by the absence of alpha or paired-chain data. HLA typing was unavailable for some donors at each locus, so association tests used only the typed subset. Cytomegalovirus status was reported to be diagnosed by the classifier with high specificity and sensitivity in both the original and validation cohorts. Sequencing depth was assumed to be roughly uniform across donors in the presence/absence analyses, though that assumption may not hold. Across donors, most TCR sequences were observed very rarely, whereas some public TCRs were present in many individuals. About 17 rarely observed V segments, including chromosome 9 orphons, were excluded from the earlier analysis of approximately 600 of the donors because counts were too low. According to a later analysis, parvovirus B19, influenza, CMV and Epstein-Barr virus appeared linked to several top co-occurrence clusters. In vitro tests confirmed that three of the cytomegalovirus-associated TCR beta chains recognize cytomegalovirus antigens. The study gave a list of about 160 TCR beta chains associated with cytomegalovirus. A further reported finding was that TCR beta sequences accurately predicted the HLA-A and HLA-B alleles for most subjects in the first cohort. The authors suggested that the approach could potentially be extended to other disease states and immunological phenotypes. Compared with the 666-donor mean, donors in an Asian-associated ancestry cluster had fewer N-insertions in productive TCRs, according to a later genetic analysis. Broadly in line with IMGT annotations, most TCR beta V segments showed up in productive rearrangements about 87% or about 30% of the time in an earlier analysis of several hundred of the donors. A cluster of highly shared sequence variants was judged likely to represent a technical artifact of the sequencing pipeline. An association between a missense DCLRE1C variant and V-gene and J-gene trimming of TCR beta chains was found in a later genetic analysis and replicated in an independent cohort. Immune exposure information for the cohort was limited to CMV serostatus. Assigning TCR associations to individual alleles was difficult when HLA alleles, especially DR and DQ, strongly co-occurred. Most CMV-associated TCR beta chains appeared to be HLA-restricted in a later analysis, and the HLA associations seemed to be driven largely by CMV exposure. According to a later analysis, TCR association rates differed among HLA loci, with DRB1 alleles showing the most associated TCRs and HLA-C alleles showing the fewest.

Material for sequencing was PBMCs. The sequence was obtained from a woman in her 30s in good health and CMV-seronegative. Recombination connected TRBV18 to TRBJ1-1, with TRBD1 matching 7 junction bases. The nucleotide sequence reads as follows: TGTGCCAGCTCCCTTGGCGACAGGGCGAACACTGAAGCTTTCTTT. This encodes CASSLGDRANTEAFF. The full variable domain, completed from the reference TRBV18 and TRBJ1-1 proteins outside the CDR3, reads NAGVMQNPRHLVRRRGQEARLRCSPMKGHSHVYWYRQLPEEGLKFMVYLQKENIIDESGMPKERFSAEFPKEGPSILRIQQVVRGDSAAYFCASSLGDRANTEAFFGQGTRLTVV.